This TCR beta chain derives from a study of Ad26.COV2.S vaccination and SARS-CoV-2 variants. Some clones are missing from TCRdb's copy, which holds only in-frame ones; the method was immunoSEQ multiplex PCR. This table holds 250,000 to 300,000 clones, around 87% found once. The sample's treatment: some 20 received Ad26.COV2.S at low or high dose, single or two shots; about 5 received placebo; per-sample allocation not given. Day 63 after the first injection of vaccine or placebo was the sampling time. This clone was detected only a few times. The sample in question was peripheral blood, obtained in a trial of Ad26.COV2.S vaccine versus placebo. The clonotype comes from a person between 18 and 65 years old who received the Ad26.COV2.S COVID-19 vaccine or a placebo.

CDR3 DNA sequence: TGTGCCAGCAGCCCCCAACAGGGGTCGAATGAAAAACTGTTTTTT. Its protein product is CASSPQQGSNEKLFF. J is TRBJ1-4 and V is TRBV7-9; 7 bases match TRBD1. J lost 5 bases, V lost 5 bases, and 8 bases had no gene match. The germline gives CDR1 SEHNR, CDR2 FQNEAQ (reference sequence). The CDR3 has 15 residues.